A selection of T cell receptor beta chains follows, all from one sample in a study of T-cell memory formation after mild COVID-19. In TCRdb, the 5' RACE reads were re-called with MiXCR into one record per CDR3 protein. The data hold roughly 220,000 distinct CDR3 sequences, with around 8.8% observed a single time. The sample taken for sequencing was PBMCs or a T cell subset sorted from them (not recorded which). Receptors were obtained from a man between 18 and 35 years old who had mild COVID-19 (a few samples of this study predate the infection). Cell type and time point are not known. Each CDR3 is given with its conserved first and last residue. Fields, in order: J gene, clone size, D gene, V gene, CDR3 protein, CDR3 DNA. D genes are given only for firm matches. Clone sizes are given selectively: once, few, many, or a class where the clone is expanded.

j_gene: TRBJ2-1
abundance: NA
d_gene: NA
v_gene: TRBV24-1
CDR3aa: CATGQRYNEQFF
CDR3nt: TGTGCCACTGGACAGAGATACAATGAGCAGTTCTTC

j_gene: TRBJ1-1
abundance: NA
d_gene: TRBD1
v_gene: TRBV29-1
CDR3aa: CSVESPGQGSSEAFF
CDR3nt: TGCAGCGTTGAATCACCGGGACAGGGGTCTTCTGAAGCTTTCTTT

j_gene: TRBJ1-6
abundance: NA
d_gene: NA
v_gene: TRBV20-1
CDR3aa: CSASGHRSPLHF
CDR3nt: TGCAGTGCTAGCGGGCACCGTTCACCCCTCCACTTT

j_gene: TRBJ2-5
abundance: NA
d_gene: TRBD2
v_gene: TRBV6-2/TRBV6-3
CDR3aa: CASSYWGLAEQETQYF
CDR3nt: TGTGCCAGCAGTTACTGGGGACTAGCGGAGCAAGAGACCCAGTACTTC

j_gene: TRBJ2-4
abundance: few
d_gene: NA
v_gene: TRBV4-3
CDR3aa: CASSQRMGGIITENIQYF
CDR3nt: TGCGCCAGCAGCCAACGGATGGGCGGGATAATCACGGAAAACATTCAGTACTTC

j_gene: TRBJ2-5
abundance: few
d_gene: TRBD2
v_gene: TRBV5-1
CDR3aa: CASSLQDSGGKETQYF
CDR3nt: TGCGCCAGCAGCCTGCAGGATAGCGGGGGGAAAGAGACCCAGTACTTC

j_gene: TRBJ2-3
abundance: few
d_gene: NA
v_gene: TRBV5-6
CDR3aa: CASSLFWFPTDTQYF
CDR3nt: TGTGCCAGCAGCTTGTTTTGGTTCCCGACAGATACGCAGTATTTT

j_gene: TRBJ2-1
abundance: NA
d_gene: NA
v_gene: TRBV7-2
CDR3aa: CASSPALPPGQFF
CDR3nt: TGTGCCAGCAGCCCAGCGCTTCCCCCTGGGCAGTTCTTC

j_gene: TRBJ2-2
abundance: NA
d_gene: TRBD1
v_gene: TRBV5-1
CDR3aa: CASSPGQGEYTGELFF
CDR3nt: TGCGCCAGCAGCCCCGGACAGGGAGAATACACCGGGGAGCTGTTTTTT

j_gene: TRBJ2-3
abundance: few
d_gene: NA
v_gene: TRBV5-1
CDR3aa: CASSQEGAKVGDTQYF
CDR3nt: TGCGCCAGCAGCCAGGAGGGGGCCAAGGTGGGAGATACGCAGTATTTT

j_gene: TRBJ1-5
abundance: NA
d_gene: NA
v_gene: TRBV6-2/TRBV6-3
CDR3aa: CASNHGGSNQPQHF
CDR3nt: TGTGCCAGCAATCACGGGGGAAGCAATCAGCCCCAGCATTTT

j_gene: TRBJ2-3
abundance: many
d_gene: NA
v_gene: TRBV12-3/TRBV12-4
CDR3aa: CASSIGREDTQYF
CDR3nt: TGTGCCAGCAGTATCGGGCGTGAAGATACGCAGTATTTT

j_gene: TRBJ2-3
abundance: NA
d_gene: NA
v_gene: TRBV19
CDR3aa: CASTRGSSEADTQYF
CDR3nt: TGTGCCAGCACCCGGGGTTCGAGCGAGGCAGATACGCAGTATTTT

j_gene: TRBJ1-5
abundance: NA
d_gene: NA
v_gene: TRBV6-6
CDR3aa: CASRGDQPQHF
CDR3nt: TGTGCCAGCAGGGGGGATCAGCCCCAGCATTTT

j_gene: TRBJ2-5
abundance: many
d_gene: NA
v_gene: TRBV12-3/TRBV12-4
CDR3aa: CASSFAGQETQYF
CDR3nt: TGTGCCAGCAGTTTTGCGGGGCAAGAGACCCAGTACTTC

j_gene: TRBJ2-2
abundance: many
d_gene: NA
v_gene: TRBV7-9
CDR3aa: CASSKTGFGELFF
CDR3nt: TGTGCCAGCAGTAAGACAGGTTTCGGGGAGCTGTTTTTT

j_gene: TRBJ1-6
abundance: few
d_gene: NA
v_gene: TRBV9
CDR3aa: CASSVRGMSYNSPLHF
CDR3nt: TGTGCCAGCAGCGTTCGGGGAATGTCCTATAATTCACCCCTCCACTTT

j_gene: TRBJ1-1
abundance: many
d_gene: NA
v_gene: TRBV11-2
CDR3aa: CASSLDQGGGRPEAFF
CDR3nt: TGTGCCAGCAGCTTAGATCAGGGTGGGGGGCGGCCTGAAGCTTTCTTT

j_gene: TRBJ1-4
abundance: NA
d_gene: NA
v_gene: TRBV14
CDR3aa: CASSPFRGKEKLFF
CDR3nt: TGTGCCAGCAGCCCCTTCCGGGGGAAAGAAAAACTGTTTTTT

j_gene: TRBJ2-5
abundance: many
d_gene: NA
v_gene: TRBV5-4
CDR3aa: CASTTSLGRKETQYF
CDR3nt: TGTGCCAGCACAACCTCACTGGGACGAAAAGAGACCCAGTACTTC

j_gene: TRBJ1-2
abundance: NA
d_gene: TRBD1
v_gene: TRBV12-3/TRBV12-4
CDR3aa: CASSLFGTGYSYGYTF
CDR3nt: TGTGCCAGCAGTTTATTTGGGACAGGGTATAGCTATGGCTACACCTTC

j_gene: TRBJ1-2
abundance: few
d_gene: NA
v_gene: TRBV7-9
CDR3aa: CASSPRGGSGYTF
CDR3nt: TGTGCCAGCAGCCCGAGGGGGGGAAGTGGCTACACCTTC

j_gene: TRBJ2-2
abundance: many
d_gene: NA
v_gene: TRBV12-3/TRBV12-4
CDR3aa: CASSLWAGSNTGELFF
CDR3nt: TGTGCCAGCAGTTTATGGGCAGGTTCCAACACCGGGGAGCTGTTTTTT

j_gene: TRBJ2-1
abundance: many
d_gene: TRBD2
v_gene: TRBV20-1
CDR3aa: CSARPPGGIHEQFF
CDR3nt: TGCAGTGCTAGACCCCCCGGGGGGATCCATGAGCAGTTCTTC

j_gene: TRBJ1-1
abundance: few
d_gene: NA
v_gene: TRBV10-2
CDR3aa: CASSESTENTEAFF
CDR3nt: TGCGCCAGCAGTGAGTCGACGGAGAACACTGAAGCTTTCTTT

j_gene: TRBJ2-1
abundance: many
d_gene: NA
v_gene: TRBV6-2/TRBV6-3
CDR3aa: CASSYPGALNNEQFF
CDR3nt: TGTGCCAGCAGTTACCCGGGCGCCCTCAACAATGAGCAGTTCTTC

j_gene: TRBJ2-5
abundance: NA
d_gene: NA
v_gene: TRBV29-1
CDR3aa: CSVAGDSQETQYF
CDR3nt: TGCAGCGTTGCTGGCGACAGCCAAGAGACCCAGTACTTC

j_gene: TRBJ2-3
abundance: NA
d_gene: NA
v_gene: TRBV12-3/TRBV12-4
CDR3aa: CASRPRAADTQYF
CDR3nt: TGTGCCAGCAGGCCCAGGGCAGCAGATACGCAGTATTTT

j_gene: TRBJ1-3
abundance: NA
d_gene: NA
v_gene: TRBV20-1
CDR3aa: CSARRPSGNTIYF
CDR3nt: TGCAGTGCTAGAAGACCATCTGGAAACACCATATATTTT

j_gene: TRBJ2-2
abundance: few
d_gene: NA
v_gene: TRBV5-6
CDR3aa: CASSWRDHTNTGELFF
CDR3nt: TGTGCCAGCAGCTGGCGGGACCACACGAACACCGGGGAGCTGTTTTTT

j_gene: TRBJ1-1
abundance: NA
d_gene: TRBD1
v_gene: TRBV6-5
CDR3aa: CASRRIQGAFLNTEAFF
CDR3nt: TGTGCCAGCAGGCGTATACAGGGGGCTTTCTTGAACACTGAAGCTTTCTTT

j_gene: TRBJ2-3
abundance: NA
d_gene: NA
v_gene: TRBV6-6
CDR3aa: CASSYSPSITDTQYF
CDR3nt: TGTGCCAGCAGTTACTCGCCTTCCATCACAGATACGCAGTATTTT

j_gene: TRBJ2-1
abundance: NA
d_gene: NA
v_gene: TRBV18
CDR3aa: CASSPTLGHPEQFF
CDR3nt: TGTGCCAGCTCACCGACGCTAGGGCATCCCGAGCAGTTCTTC

j_gene: TRBJ2-5
abundance: many
d_gene: NA
v_gene: TRBV5-1
CDR3aa: CASSSSPQETQYF
CDR3nt: TGCGCCAGCAGCTCCTCACCCCAAGAGACCCAGTACTTC

j_gene: TRBJ2-7
abundance: few
d_gene: NA
v_gene: TRBV2
CDR3aa: CASSSDSPDEQYF
CDR3nt: TGTGCCAGCAGTTCGGACAGCCCAGACGAGCAGTACTTC

j_gene: TRBJ2-6
abundance: few
d_gene: TRBD1
v_gene: TRBV18
CDR3aa: CASSPLVIGQGSGANVLTF
CDR3nt: TGTGCCAGCTCACCACTGGTTATAGGACAGGGGTCTGGGGCCAACGTCCTGACTTTC

j_gene: TRBJ1-5
abundance: few
d_gene: TRBD1
v_gene: TRBV10-3
CDR3aa: CAISTGDQPQHF
CDR3nt: TGTGCCATCAGTACAGGGGATCAGCCCCAGCATTTT

j_gene: TRBJ2-1
abundance: NA
d_gene: TRBD2
v_gene: TRBV20-1
CDR3aa: CSARSPSGGEVNEQFF
CDR3nt: TGCAGTGCTAGAAGTCCCAGCGGGGGGGAGGTCAATGAGCAGTTCTTC

j_gene: TRBJ1-1
abundance: few
d_gene: NA
v_gene: TRBV11-2
CDR3aa: CASANVREDTEAFF
CDR3nt: TGTGCCAGCGCGAACGTGCGGGAAGACACTGAAGCTTTCTTT

j_gene: TRBJ1-2
abundance: NA
d_gene: TRBD1
v_gene: TRBV10-3
CDR3aa: CALQGTGGGYTF
CDR3nt: TGTGCCCTCCAAGGGACAGGGGGAGGCTACACCTTC

j_gene: TRBJ2-3
abundance: NA
d_gene: TRBD1
v_gene: TRBV7-2
CDR3aa: CATGTVTDTQYF
CDR3nt: TGTGCCACCGGGACAGTCACAGATACGCAGTATTTT

j_gene: TRBJ2-5
abundance: NA
d_gene: NA
v_gene: TRBV20-1
CDR3aa: CSARSIEGTGETQYF
CDR3nt: TGCAGTGCTAGGAGCATTGAGGGGACGGGAGAGACCCAGTACTTC

j_gene: TRBJ2-7
abundance: few
d_gene: TRBD1
v_gene: TRBV18
CDR3aa: CASSPGTGGIYEQYF
CDR3nt: TGTGCCAGCTCACCAGGGACAGGGGGCATCTACGAGCAGTACTTC

j_gene: TRBJ2-7
abundance: few
d_gene: TRBD2
v_gene: TRBV12-3/TRBV12-4
CDR3aa: CASSPSSGGNPYEQYF
CDR3nt: TGTGCCAGCAGTCCCTCTAGCGGGGGCAATCCCTACGAGCAGTACTTC

j_gene: TRBJ2-1
abundance: few
d_gene: NA
v_gene: TRBV7-8
CDR3aa: CASSEVLPLNNEQFF
CDR3nt: TGTGCCAGCAGCGAAGTACTTCCTCTGAACAATGAGCAGTTCTTC

j_gene: TRBJ2-6
abundance: NA
d_gene: NA
v_gene: TRBV5-1
CDR3aa: CASSLGVSGANVLTF
CDR3nt: TGCGCCAGCAGCTTAGGAGTCTCTGGGGCCAACGTCCTGACTTTC

j_gene: TRBJ1-1
abundance: NA
d_gene: TRBD1
v_gene: TRBV18
CDR3aa: CASSPGQGADTEAFF
CDR3nt: TGTGCCAGCTCACCAGGACAGGGGGCGGACACTGAAGCTTTCTTT

j_gene: TRBJ2-3
abundance: NA
d_gene: TRBD2
v_gene: TRBV6-2/TRBV6-3
CDR3aa: CASSVYRGGFGTDTHYF
CDR3nt: TGTGCCAGCAGCGTATATCGGGGGGGCTTCGGCACAGATACGCACTATTTT

j_gene: TRBJ2-1
abundance: NA
d_gene: NA
v_gene: TRBV4-3
CDR3aa: CASSRAPSNNEQFF
CDR3nt: TGCGCCAGCAGCCGAGCCCCCTCGAACAATGAGCAGTTCTTC

j_gene: TRBJ2-1
abundance: NA
d_gene: TRBD2
v_gene: TRBV11-2
CDR3aa: CASSLALAGDYNEQFF
CDR3nt: TGTGCCAGCAGCTTGGCGCTAGCGGGGGACTACAATGAGCAGTTCTTC

j_gene: TRBJ2-3
abundance: NA
d_gene: TRBD1
v_gene: TRBV29-1
CDR3aa: CSAGGTGGADTQYF
CDR3nt: TGCAGCGCCGGAGGGACAGGGGGCGCAGATACGCAGTATTTT

j_gene: TRBJ2-3
abundance: few
d_gene: TRBD2
v_gene: TRBV12-3/TRBV12-4
CDR3aa: CASRLAGAPGTQYF
CDR3nt: TGTGCCAGTCGGTTAGCGGGGGCCCCTGGGACGCAGTATTTT